These T cell receptor beta chains were read from a single sample in a study of T cell changes during pregnancy in multiple sclerosis. Assay: immunoSEQ multiplex PCR; the TCRdb copy retains only in-frame clones and omits some. The repertoire holds roughly 50,000 clones, about 94% seen once, with nearly 0.4% in the top ten. Sequences were derived from CD4+ T cells from peripheral blood mononuclear cells, sampled after pregnancy. The receptor set was obtained from a female donor with multiple sclerosis, enrolled in a pregnancy study. The conserved cysteine and the conserved F or W are not part of the CDR3 here. Fields, in order: D gene, V gene, J gene, CDR3 protein. D genes are given only for firm matches.

d_call: TRBD1
v_call: TRBV7-9
j_call: TRBJ1-1
cdr3_aa: ASSLDRTGASF

d_call: TRBD1
v_call: TRBV7-2
j_call: TRBJ2-2
cdr3_aa: ARPRSGGRGTGELF

d_call: .
v_call: TRBV5-4
j_call: TRBJ2-7
cdr3_aa: ASSLVGGLQLYEQY

d_call: TRBD2
v_call: TRBV30
j_call: TRBJ2-1
cdr3_aa: AWSVGLAGGPYNEQF

d_call: .
v_call: TRBV14
j_call: .
cdr3_aa: ASRSDAAYEQY

d_call: .
v_call: TRBV6-5
j_call: TRBJ2-5
cdr3_aa: ASTFDQGSQTQY

d_call: TRBD2
v_call: TRBV6-1
j_call: TRBJ2-1
cdr3_aa: ASSEAPPTSGRTHEQF

d_call: TRBD1
v_call: TRBV7-2
j_call: TRBJ2-1
cdr3_aa: ASSYQPGQGYNEQF

d_call: .
v_call: TRBV7-6
j_call: TRBJ2-2
cdr3_aa: ARNRQIRSWTGELF

d_call: .
v_call: TRBV10-3
j_call: TRBJ2-5
cdr3_aa: AISARTGQETQY

d_call: .
v_call: TRBV18
j_call: TRBJ1-2
cdr3_aa: ASSPTDRNYGYT

d_call: TRBD1
v_call: TRBV28
j_call: TRBJ2-3
cdr3_aa: ASSLDRGRTDTQY

d_call: TRBD2
v_call: TRBV5-1
j_call: TRBJ2-1
cdr3_aa: ASSLGLVDNEQF

d_call: .
v_call: TRBV28
j_call: TRBJ1-2
cdr3_aa: ASSPPLIYGYT

d_call: .
v_call: TRBV21-1
j_call: TRBJ1-1
cdr3_aa: ASTSVREETEAF

d_call: TRBD2
v_call: TRBV27
j_call: TRBJ2-3
cdr3_aa: ASRVAGGPPDTQY

d_call: .
v_call: TRBV18
j_call: TRBJ2-2
cdr3_aa: ASSPGASGELF

d_call: TRBD2
v_call: TRBV27
j_call: TRBJ2-7
cdr3_aa: ASRARGRVEQY

d_call: TRBD2
v_call: TRBV28
j_call: TRBJ2-1
cdr3_aa: VSGTSGLWGSSYNEQF

d_call: .
v_call: TRBV10-3
j_call: TRBJ2-7
cdr3_aa: AISPSQVVDEQY

d_call: TRBD1
v_call: TRBV19
j_call: TRBJ1-3
cdr3_aa: ASSIRGPGNTIY

d_call: TRBD1
v_call: TRBV28
j_call: TRBJ2-7
cdr3_aa: ASPPGQALPTSYEQY

d_call: .
v_call: TRBV7-2
j_call: TRBJ1-1
cdr3_aa: ASSLVLGGNTEAF

d_call: TRBD1
v_call: TRBV5-5
j_call: TRBJ1-5
cdr3_aa: ASSGGTGENQPQH

d_call: TRBD2
v_call: TRBV14
j_call: TRBJ2-3
cdr3_aa: ASRRSSGSFTDTQY

d_call: TRBD2
v_call: TRBV9
j_call: TRBJ2-7
cdr3_aa: ASSRAGASYEQY

d_call: .
v_call: TRBV6-1
j_call: TRBJ1-2
cdr3_aa: ASSEGGTGANYGYT

d_call: .
v_call: TRBV9
j_call: TRBJ1-4
cdr3_aa: ASSVGGRGLGEKLF

d_call: .
v_call: TRBV7-6
j_call: TRBJ2-5
cdr3_aa: ASSARQETQY

d_call: TRBD2
v_call: TRBV5-4
j_call: TRBJ2-1
cdr3_aa: ASSPGTSGRNGDEQF

d_call: .
v_call: TRBV7-9
j_call: TRBJ1-1
cdr3_aa: ASKVEVGTEAF

d_call: .
v_call: TRBV7-5
j_call: TRBJ1-5
cdr3_aa: VFPYGQRDQPQH

d_call: .
v_call: TRBV7-9
j_call: TRBJ1-2
cdr3_aa: ASSLGEGRGGYT

d_call: TRBD2
v_call: TRBV7-2
j_call: TRBJ2-2
cdr3_aa: ASSLTSGRKNTGELF

d_call: TRBD2
v_call: TRBV5-1
j_call: TRBJ2-1
cdr3_aa: ASSLPSGVSYNEQF

d_call: TRBD1
v_call: TRBV5-6
j_call: TRBJ2-3
cdr3_aa: ASSFLGQGAVRTQY

d_call: .
v_call: TRBV11-1
j_call: TRBJ2-7
cdr3_aa: ASSLPGAPTYEQY

d_call: TRBD2
v_call: TRBV4-1
j_call: TRBJ2-3
cdr3_aa: ASSLREIRADTQY

d_call: .
v_call: TRBV18
j_call: TRBJ2-7
cdr3_aa: ASSPGGGKQAYEQY

d_call: .
v_call: TRBV27
j_call: TRBJ1-1
cdr3_aa: ASNRGTEAF

d_call: .
v_call: TRBV5-1
j_call: TRBJ2-3
cdr3_aa: ASSSTEIFTDTQY

d_call: TRBD2
v_call: TRBV5-1
j_call: TRBJ2-7
cdr3_aa: ASSLVALAGMYEQY

d_call: .
v_call: TRBV2
j_call: TRBJ2-1
cdr3_aa: ASSDVGTIEQF

d_call: TRBD1
v_call: TRBV30
j_call: TRBJ2-2
cdr3_aa: AVDREVFPGELF

d_call: TRBD1
v_call: TRBV4-3
j_call: TRBJ1-1
cdr3_aa: ASSQRTGQTEAF

d_call: .
v_call: TRBV5-1
j_call: TRBJ2-3
cdr3_aa: ASSSQSGAADTQY

d_call: TRBD1
v_call: TRBV28
j_call: TRBJ1-2
cdr3_aa: ASRETGGSYGYT

d_call: .
v_call: TRBV30
j_call: TRBJ2-7
cdr3_aa: AWSGKQYEQY

d_call: .
v_call: TRBV5-4
j_call: TRBJ2-5
cdr3_aa: ASSRDSQETQY

d_call: .
v_call: TRBV6-1
j_call: TRBJ1-2
cdr3_aa: ASSEATNGYT

d_call: TRBD1
v_call: TRBV9
j_call: TRBJ2-7
cdr3_aa: ASSATDRALHEQY

d_call: TRBD1
v_call: TRBV28
j_call: TRBJ1-1
cdr3_aa: ASSLWGQGRTEAF

d_call: .
v_call: TRBV2
j_call: TRBJ1-4
cdr3_aa: ASSLLPQGSEKLF

d_call: .
v_call: TRBV5-1
j_call: TRBJ1-1
cdr3_aa: ASTSGWGNTEAF

d_call: .
v_call: TRBV7-7
j_call: TRBJ2-7
cdr3_aa: ASSLAHKHEQY